The source of this T cell receptor beta chain is a study of T cell responses to AZD1222 COVID-19 vaccine. Sequencing was performed with immunoSEQ multiplex PCR; in TCRdb, only in-frame clones are kept and a portion is missing. Of nearly 110,000 clones listed, about 90% are singletons. The germline CDR1 and CDR2 sequences are SGHNT and YYREEE (reference sequence). The CDR3 runs 14 residues. Trimming cost V 6 bases and J 4 bases; bases outside gene matches: 9. This sequence was found in an adult who received the AZD1222 COVID-19 vaccine. V is TRBV5-4 and J is TRBJ1-2; TRBD1 aligns across 7 bases. Sequencing was performed on peripheral blood, taken 28 days after the second AZD1222 dose. CDR3 protein: CASKMQGDLYGYTF. As DNA, the CDR3 is TGTGCCAGCAAGATGCAGGGGGACCTCTATGGCTACACCTTC.